This section outlines one TCR beta chain sequence together with its context. Its antigen is unidentified. This specimen belongs to a study of long-term antiretroviral therapy in people with HIV. Germline CDR1 MNHEY, CDR2 SVGAGI. The CDR3 runs 14 residues. J was trimmed by 5 bases and V by 6 bases; bases with no gene match: 6. Study conclusions and caveats: From the mid-2000s to the late 2010s, blood was obtained, possibly while participants received older ART regimens. ART adherence, viral resistance and therapy changes were not recorded. Whereas controls had wider CDR3 length ranges, HIV repertoires had narrower ones.

Survey-level immunoSEQ v3.0 assays were run. Profiled with immunoSEQ multiplex PCR; TCRdb holds only in-frame clones, not every one. The sample holds around 26,000 clones, 76% seen once. Donors each had at least one pre-ART PBMC sample and at least two post-ART ones. The specimen was unsorted PBMCs, collected 1.1 years before starting antiretroviral therapy. The V gene is TRBV6-5, the J gene TRBJ2-5, with 10 positions matching TRBD1. The clonotype comes from a woman aged 40 to 50 with HIV. The CDR3 sequence is CASRPPDRGETQYF. DNA for the CDR3: TGTGCCAGCAGACCCCCGGACAGGGGGGAGACCCAGTACTTC.